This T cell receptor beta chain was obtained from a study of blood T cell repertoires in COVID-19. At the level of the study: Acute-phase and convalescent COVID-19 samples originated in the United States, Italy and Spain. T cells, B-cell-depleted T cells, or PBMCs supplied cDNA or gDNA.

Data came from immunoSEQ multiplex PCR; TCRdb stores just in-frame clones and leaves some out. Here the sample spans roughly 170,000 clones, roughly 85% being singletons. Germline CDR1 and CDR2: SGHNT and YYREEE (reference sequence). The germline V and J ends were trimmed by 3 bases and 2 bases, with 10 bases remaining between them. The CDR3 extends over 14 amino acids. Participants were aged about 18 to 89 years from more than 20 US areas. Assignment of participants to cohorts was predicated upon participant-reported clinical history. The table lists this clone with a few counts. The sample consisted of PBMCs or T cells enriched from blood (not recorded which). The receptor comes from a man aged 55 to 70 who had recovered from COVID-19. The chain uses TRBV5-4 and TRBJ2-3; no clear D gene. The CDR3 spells CASSSYFPTDTQYF. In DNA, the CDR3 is TGTGCCAGCAGCTCGTATTTCCCCACAGATACGCAGTATTTT.